This entry describes one T cell receptor (beta chain). Its binding antigen is unknown. Qualities for individual bases were not recorded, and no much larger clone is one base off. This specimen belongs to a study of identical twins listed by TCRdb under 2016. About the investigation overall: To test whether fetal clonotypes persist, the study used deep sequencing on TCR alpha and beta repertoires from monozygotic twins, unrelated adults of various ages, and cord blood. To rule out contamination, replicate twin experiments were performed at different times with different library preparation protocols.

The CDR3 goes from the cysteine to the phenylalanine over 13 residues. Only the CDR3 DNA stays, 39 bases, in frame from base 1. CDR1 is given as LGHNA and CDR2 as YNFKEQ, both from the germline V gene. Trimming at the junction amounts to 0 bases on V and 3 bases on J, and the germline ends lie 4 bases apart. Only healthy Caucasian donors were included. Beyond this particular receptor, the publication reports: Zero-insertion analyses could be partly confounded by invariant T cells such as MAIT and iNKT, though diverse VJ usage argued against such confounding for most clonotypes. In monozygotic twins, recombination models systematically underestimated out-of-frame TCR alpha sharing, but the models matched the sharing seen between unrelated individuals. Because the same donors could not be followed over many years, the conclusions relied on cross-sectional statistical analysis. Abundant cord blood beta clonotypes carried fewer insertions; young adult naive repertoires showed a weaker similar trend, while memory repertoires showed none. Compared with coincidental sharing between unrelated individuals, an excess of low generation-probability sequences was observed among out-of-frame TCR alpha sequences shared between twins. In beta out-of-frame sequences, excess twin sharing was weaker, because having fewer shared sequences lowered the signal-to-noise ratio.

Library construction relied on 5' RACE. The sequencer was an Illumina HiSeq 2000. Template switching added a universal primer binding site, and the final cDNA carried a unique molecular identifier that allowed TCR cDNA molecules to be counted accurately. First-strand cDNA for TCR alpha and beta chains was synthesized from specific primers in the conserved constant-segment region. To control for contamination, each cDNA library was double barcoded with a SMART-Mk sample barcode plus Illumina barcodes. Two successive PCR steps introduced TruSeq adapter sequences along with Illumina sample barcodes. TCR alpha and beta cDNA libraries were sequenced on the Illumina HiSeq platform with custom primers. In the paper's pipeline: Unique molecular identifiers were extracted from raw reads with MiGEC, and CDR3 positions were determined with MiXCR. Recombination models were inferred per individual with the repgenHMM and IGoR tools using an EM algorithm. The analysis of shared clonotypes was done with the tcR package in R, with sharing normalized by the product of cloneset sizes. To study raw recombination free of thymic and clonal selection effects, out-of-frame nonproductive sequences were analyzed. TCRdb reprocessed the public reads (quality trimming at Q25 with fastp, clone calling with MiXCR) and kept in-frame beta chains. All rows with the same CDR3 protein become a single entry with the most common DNA and genes. The V and J calls, along with clone size, are taken from TCRdb and not from the paper's own processing. Present in this sample are roughly 1.6 million distinct CDR3 sequences, about 32% of which were seen just once. Under 0.35% of the sample is taken by the ten largest.

Sequencing was done on a sample of cord blood. The sequence joins TRBV4-2 to TRBJ2-3, with the D gene call left open. This receptor was taken from a newborn girl in good health. The CDR3 corresponds to CASSQEETDTQYF. DNA sequence: TGTGCCAGCAGCCAAGAGGAGACAGATACGCAGTATTTT.